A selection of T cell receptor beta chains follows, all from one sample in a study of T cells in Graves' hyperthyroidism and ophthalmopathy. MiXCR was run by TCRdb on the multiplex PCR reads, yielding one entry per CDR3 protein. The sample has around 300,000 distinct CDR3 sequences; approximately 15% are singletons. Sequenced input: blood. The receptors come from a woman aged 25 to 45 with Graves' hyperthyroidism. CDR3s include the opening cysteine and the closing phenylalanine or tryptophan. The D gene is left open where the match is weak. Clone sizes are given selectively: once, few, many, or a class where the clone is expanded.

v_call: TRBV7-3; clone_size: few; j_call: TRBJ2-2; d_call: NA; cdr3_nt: TGTGCCAGGCAGCTTGGACGGGATGGAGCCGGGGAGCTGTTTTTT; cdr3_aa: CARQLGRDGAGELFF
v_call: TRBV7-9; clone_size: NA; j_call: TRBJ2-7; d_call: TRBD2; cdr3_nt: TGTGCCAGCAGCACAACCGGGACTAGCGGGAGTCAGTACGAGCAGTACTTC; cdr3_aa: CASSTTGTSGSQYEQYF
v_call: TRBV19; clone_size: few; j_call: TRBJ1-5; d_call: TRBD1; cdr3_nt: TGTGCCAGTGCCCCCGGGACAGGGATCGGTCAGCCCCAGCATTTT; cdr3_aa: CASAPGTGIGQPQHF
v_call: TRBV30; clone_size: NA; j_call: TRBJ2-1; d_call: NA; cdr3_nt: TGTGCCTGGAGACGAGGGGATGGCCTCGGGGATGAGCAGTTCTTC; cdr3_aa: CAWRRGDGLGDEQFF
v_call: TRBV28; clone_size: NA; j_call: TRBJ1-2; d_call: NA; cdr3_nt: TGTGCCAGCGGCCCACGAGGGGGTGGACACTATGGCTACACCTTC; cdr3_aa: CASGPRGGGHYGYTF
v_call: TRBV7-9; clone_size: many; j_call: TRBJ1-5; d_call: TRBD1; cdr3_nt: TGTGCCAGCAGCAGATCGACAGGGGGTACCGGGGGGCCCCAGCATTTT; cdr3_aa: CASSRSTGGTGGPQHF
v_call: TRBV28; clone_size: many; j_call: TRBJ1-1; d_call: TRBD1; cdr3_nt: TGTGCCAGCATTGGACAGGGGGGCTTAGGCACTGAAGCTTTCTTT; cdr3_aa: CASIGQGGLGTEAFF
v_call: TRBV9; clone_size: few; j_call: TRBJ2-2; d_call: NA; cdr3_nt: TGTGCCAGCAGCGTAGCAGGGAGCTTTAACACCGGGGAGCTGTTTTTT; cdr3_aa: CASSVAGSFNTGELFF
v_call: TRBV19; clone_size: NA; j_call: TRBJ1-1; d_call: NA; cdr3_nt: TGTGCCAGTAGTATGGGGCAGATGTTGAACACTGAAGCTTTCTTT; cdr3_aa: CASSMGQMLNTEAFF
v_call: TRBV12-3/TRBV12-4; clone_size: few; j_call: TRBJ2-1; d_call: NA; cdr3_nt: TGTGCCAGCAGTATCGGGGCCAGGAGCAATGAGCAGTTCTTC; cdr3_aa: CASSIGARSNEQFF
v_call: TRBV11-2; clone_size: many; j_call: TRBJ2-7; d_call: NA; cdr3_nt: TGTGCCAGCAGCTTAGATTTTGTATTTCCTCTCTGCTACGAGCAGTACTTC; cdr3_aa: CASSLDFVFPLCYEQYF
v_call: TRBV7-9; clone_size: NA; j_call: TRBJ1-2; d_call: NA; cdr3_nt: TGTGCCAGCAGCTTATTGTCGGTCTATGGCTACACCTTC; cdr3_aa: CASSLLSVYGYTF
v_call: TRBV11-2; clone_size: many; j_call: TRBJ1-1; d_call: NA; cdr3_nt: TGTGCCAGCAGAAATCGGCAGGGAAGGATCCAAGCTTTCTTT; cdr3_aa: CASRNRQGRIQAFF
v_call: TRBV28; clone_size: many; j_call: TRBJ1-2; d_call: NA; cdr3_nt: TGTGCCAGCAGGCCTGAAAAAAGTGATAGCTACTATGGCTACACCTTC; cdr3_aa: CASRPEKSDSYYGYTF
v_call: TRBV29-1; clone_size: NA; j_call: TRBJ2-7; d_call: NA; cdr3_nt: TGCAGCGTTGGACGGGACTACGAGCAGTACTTC; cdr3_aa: CSVGRDYEQYF
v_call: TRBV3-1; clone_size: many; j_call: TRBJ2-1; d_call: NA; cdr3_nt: TGTGCCAGCAGCTACCAGCCGTATTTAAGCTCCTACAATGAGCAGTTCTTC; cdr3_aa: CASSYQPYLSSYNEQFF
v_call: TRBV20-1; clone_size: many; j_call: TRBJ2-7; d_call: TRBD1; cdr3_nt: TGCAGTGCACCATTCCTGACAGGGGGCTACGAGCAGTACTTC; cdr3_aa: CSAPFLTGGYEQYF
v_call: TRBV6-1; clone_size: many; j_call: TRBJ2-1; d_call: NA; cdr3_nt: TGTGCCAGCACGGGAGTCACCTACAATGAGCAGTTCTTC; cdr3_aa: CASTGVTYNEQFF
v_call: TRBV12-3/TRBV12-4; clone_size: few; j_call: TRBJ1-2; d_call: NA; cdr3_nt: TGTGCCAGCAGTTTAGAGGGCTCTATCTACACCTTC; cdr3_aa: CASSLEGSIYTF
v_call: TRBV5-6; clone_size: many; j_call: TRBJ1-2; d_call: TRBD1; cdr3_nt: TGTGCCAGCAGCCGGGACAGGAGCCCTGGCTACACCTTC; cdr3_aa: CASSRDRSPGYTF
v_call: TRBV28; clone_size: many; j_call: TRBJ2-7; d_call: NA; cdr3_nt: TGTGCCCGCCACCGGGGGCAGAGCGAGCAGTACTTC; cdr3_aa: CARHRGQSEQYF
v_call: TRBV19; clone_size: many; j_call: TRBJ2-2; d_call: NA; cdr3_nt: TGTGCCAGTAGTTACGGACCGAACACCGGGGAGCTGTTTTTT; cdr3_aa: CASSYGPNTGELFF
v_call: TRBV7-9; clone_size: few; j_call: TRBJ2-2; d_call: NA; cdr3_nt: TGTGCCAGCAGCCCCAATACAGGGAACTCCTTGTATCGCACCGGGGAGCTGTTTTTT; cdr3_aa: CASSPNTGNSLYRTGELFF
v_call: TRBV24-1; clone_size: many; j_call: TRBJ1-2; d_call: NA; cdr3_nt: TGTGCCACCAGTGACCCCGGGACCGAATCTATCTATGGCTACACCTTC; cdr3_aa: CATSDPGTESIYGYTF